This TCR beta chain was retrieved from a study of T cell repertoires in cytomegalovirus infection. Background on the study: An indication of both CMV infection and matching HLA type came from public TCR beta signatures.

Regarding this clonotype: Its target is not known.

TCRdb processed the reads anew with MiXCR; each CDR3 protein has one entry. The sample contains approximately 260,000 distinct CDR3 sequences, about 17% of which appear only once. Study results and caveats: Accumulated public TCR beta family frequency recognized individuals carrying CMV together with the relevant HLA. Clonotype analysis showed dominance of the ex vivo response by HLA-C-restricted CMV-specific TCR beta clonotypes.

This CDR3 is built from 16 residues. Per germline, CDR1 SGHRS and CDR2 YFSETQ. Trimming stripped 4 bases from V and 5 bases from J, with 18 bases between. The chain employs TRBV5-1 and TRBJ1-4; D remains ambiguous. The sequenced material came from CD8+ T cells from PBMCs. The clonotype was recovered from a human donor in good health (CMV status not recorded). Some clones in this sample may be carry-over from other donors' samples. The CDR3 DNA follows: TGCGCCAGCAGCCCCGAAGAAGTTTGGGCGAATGAAAAACTGTTTTTT. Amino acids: CASSPEEVWANEKLFF.